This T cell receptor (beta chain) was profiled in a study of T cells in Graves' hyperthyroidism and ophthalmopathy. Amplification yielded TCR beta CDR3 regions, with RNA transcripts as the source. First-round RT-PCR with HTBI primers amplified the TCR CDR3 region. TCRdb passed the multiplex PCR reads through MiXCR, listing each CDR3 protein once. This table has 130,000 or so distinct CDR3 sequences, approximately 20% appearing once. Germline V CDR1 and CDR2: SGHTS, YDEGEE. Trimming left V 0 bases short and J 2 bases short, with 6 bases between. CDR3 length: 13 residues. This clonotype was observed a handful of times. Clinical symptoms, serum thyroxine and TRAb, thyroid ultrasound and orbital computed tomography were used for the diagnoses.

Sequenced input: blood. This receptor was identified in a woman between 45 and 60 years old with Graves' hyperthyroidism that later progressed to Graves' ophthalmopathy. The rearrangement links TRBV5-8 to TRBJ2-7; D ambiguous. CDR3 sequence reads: CASSLGTPYEQYF. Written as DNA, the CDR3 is TGTGCCAGCAGCTTGGGAACCCCCTACGAGCAGTACTTC. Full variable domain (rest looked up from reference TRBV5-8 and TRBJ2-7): EAGVTQSPTHLIKTRGQQATLRCSPISGHTSVYWYQQALGLGLQFLLWYDEGEERNRGNFPPRFSGRQFPNYSSELNVNALELEDSALYLCASSLGTPYEQYFGPGTRLTVT.